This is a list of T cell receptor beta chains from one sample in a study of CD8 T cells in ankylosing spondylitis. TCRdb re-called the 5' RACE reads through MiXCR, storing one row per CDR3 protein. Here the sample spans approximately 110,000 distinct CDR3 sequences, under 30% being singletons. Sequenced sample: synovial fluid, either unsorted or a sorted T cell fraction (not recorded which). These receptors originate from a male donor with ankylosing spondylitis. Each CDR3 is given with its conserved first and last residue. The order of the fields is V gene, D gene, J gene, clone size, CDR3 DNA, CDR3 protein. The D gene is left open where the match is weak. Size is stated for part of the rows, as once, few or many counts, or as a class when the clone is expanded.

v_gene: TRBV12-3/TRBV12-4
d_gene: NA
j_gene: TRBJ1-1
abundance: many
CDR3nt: TGTGCCAGCAGTTTATGGCAGGGGAACACTGAAGCTTTCTTT
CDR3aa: CASSLWQGNTEAFF

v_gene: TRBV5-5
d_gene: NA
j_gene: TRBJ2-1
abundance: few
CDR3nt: TGTGCCAGCAGCTTGTGGAATGAGCAGTTCTTC
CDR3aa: CASSLWNEQFF

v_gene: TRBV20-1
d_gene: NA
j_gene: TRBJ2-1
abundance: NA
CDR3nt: TGCAGTGCTAATCGGGGAGCGTATGAGCAGTTCTTC
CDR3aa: CSANRGAYEQFF

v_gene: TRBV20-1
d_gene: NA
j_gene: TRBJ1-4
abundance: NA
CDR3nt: TGCAGTGCTAGAGGAGGGCCCGATGAAAAACTGTTTTTT
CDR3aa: CSARGGPDEKLFF

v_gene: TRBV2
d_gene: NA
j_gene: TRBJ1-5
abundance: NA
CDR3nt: TGTGCCAGCGTGGGGACAAGAAGTAGCAATCAGCCCCAGCATTTT
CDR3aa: CASVGTRSSNQPQHF

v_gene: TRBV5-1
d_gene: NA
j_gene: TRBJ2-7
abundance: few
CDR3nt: TGCGCCAGCAGCGGGGGGGACAACTGGGGCGAGCAGTACTTC
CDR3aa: CASSGGDNWGEQYF

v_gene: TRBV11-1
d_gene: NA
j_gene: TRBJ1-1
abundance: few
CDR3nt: TGTGCCAGCAGCTCCGGGCCCCGAAGGACTGAAGCTTTCTTT
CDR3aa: CASSSGPRRTEAFF

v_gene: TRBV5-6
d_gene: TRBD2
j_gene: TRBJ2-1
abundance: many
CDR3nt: TGTGCCAGCAGCTTGGGTGGGAGGGATGATGAGCAGTTCTTC
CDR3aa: CASSLGGRDDEQFF

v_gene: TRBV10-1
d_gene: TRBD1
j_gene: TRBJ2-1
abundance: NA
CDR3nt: TGCGCCAGCTCGCGGGACAGGTCCGTTGCTGAGCAGTTCTTC
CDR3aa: CASSRDRSVAEQFF

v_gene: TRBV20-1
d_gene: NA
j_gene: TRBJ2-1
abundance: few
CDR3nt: TGCAGTGCTAGAGTGGGCGGCGGGGCAGTTAACAATGAGCAGTTCTTC
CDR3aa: CSARVGGGAVNNEQFF

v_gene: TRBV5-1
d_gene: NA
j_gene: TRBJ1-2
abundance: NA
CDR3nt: TGCGCCAGCAGCTTGACTCCGGGTATCGACTATGGCTACACCTTC
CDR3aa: CASSLTPGIDYGYTF

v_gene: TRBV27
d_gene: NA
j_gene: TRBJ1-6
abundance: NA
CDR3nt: TGTGCCAGCAGTTTACTAGGGACAAGTTCACCCCTCCACTTT
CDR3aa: CASSLLGTSSPLHF

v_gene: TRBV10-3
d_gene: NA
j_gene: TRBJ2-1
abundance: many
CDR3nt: TGTGCCATCAGTGACGTCTACCCGACGGGTGAGCAGTTCTTC
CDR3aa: CAISDVYPTGEQFF

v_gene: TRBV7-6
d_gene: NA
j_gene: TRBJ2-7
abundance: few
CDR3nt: TGTGCCAGCAGCTATCCCGGGACTCCTCTACGAGAGCAGTACTTC
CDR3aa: CASSYPGTPLREQYF

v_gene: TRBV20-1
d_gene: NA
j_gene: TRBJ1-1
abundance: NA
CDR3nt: TGCCATGGGGAGAAGTTTGACACTGAAGCTTTCTTT
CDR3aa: CHGEKFDTEAFF

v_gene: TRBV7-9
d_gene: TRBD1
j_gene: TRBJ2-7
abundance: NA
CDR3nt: TGTGCCAGCAGCCCCAAGGACAGGAACTCCTACGAGCAGTACTTC
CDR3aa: CASSPKDRNSYEQYF

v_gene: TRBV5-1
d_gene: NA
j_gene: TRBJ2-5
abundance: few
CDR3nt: TGCGCCAGCAGCTTGGATCAGCCGGGAGAGACCCAGTACTTC
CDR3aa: CASSLDQPGETQYF

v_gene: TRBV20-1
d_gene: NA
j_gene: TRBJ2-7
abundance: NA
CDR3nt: TGCAGTGCTAGAGGACAGGTTTCCCACGAGCAGTACTTC
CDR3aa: CSARGQVSHEQYF

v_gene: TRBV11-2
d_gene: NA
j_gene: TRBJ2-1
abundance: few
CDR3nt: TGTGCCAGCAGCTCCCAAGGGGGATCTAAGCAGTTCTTC
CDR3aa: CASSSQGGSKQFF

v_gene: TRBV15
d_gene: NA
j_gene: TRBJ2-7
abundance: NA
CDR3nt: TGTGCCACCAGCAGAGATCCGCACGGATCCTACGAGCAGTACTTC
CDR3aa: CATSRDPHGSYEQYF

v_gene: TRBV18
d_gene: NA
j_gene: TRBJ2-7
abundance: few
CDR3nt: TGTGCCAGCTCACCCTTTGGGGGGGCGGCGGTCTACGAGCAGTACTTC
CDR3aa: CASSPFGGAAVYEQYF

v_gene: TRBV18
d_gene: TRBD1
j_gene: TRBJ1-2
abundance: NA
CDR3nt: TGTGCCAGCTCACAAGAGGGACAGTTTAACTATGGCTACACCTTC
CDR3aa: CASSQEGQFNYGYTF

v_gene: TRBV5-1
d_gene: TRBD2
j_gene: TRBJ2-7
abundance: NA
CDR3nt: TGCGCCAGCAGCCAGTTAGCGGGAGGGCCAAACGAGCAGTACTTC
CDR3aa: CASSQLAGGPNEQYF

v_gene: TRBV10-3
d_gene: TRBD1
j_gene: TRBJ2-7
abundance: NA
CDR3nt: TGTGCCATCAGAAAGACAGGGCCCACCGACGAGCAGTACTTC
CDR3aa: CAIRKTGPTDEQYF

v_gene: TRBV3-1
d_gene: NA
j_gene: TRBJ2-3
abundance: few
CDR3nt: TGTGCCAGCAGTCCTCGAGATCCAGATACGCAGTATTTT
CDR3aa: CASSPRDPDTQYF

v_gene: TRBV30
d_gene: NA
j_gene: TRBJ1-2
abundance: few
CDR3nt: TGTGCCTGGAGCCCCATTGGAGGACCGATTAACTATGGCTACACCTTC
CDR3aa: CAWSPIGGPINYGYTF

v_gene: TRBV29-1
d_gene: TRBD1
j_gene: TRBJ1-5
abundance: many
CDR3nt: TGCAGCGTGGGACAGGCAGATCAGCCCCAGCATTTT
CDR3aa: CSVGQADQPQHF

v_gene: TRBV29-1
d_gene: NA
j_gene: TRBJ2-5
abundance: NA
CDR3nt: TGCAGCGTTGGAAGACGGGAGACCCAGTACTTC
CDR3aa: CSVGRRETQYF

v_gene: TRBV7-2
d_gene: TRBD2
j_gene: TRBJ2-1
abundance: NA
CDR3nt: TGTGCCAGCAGCCCAGAGACTAGCGTAAACAATGAGCAGTTCTTC
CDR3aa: CASSPETSVNNEQFF

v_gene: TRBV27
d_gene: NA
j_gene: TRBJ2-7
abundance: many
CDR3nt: TGTGCCAGCAGAGACTCGGATAGGGATGCCCACGAGCAGTACTTC
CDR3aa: CASRDSDRDAHEQYF

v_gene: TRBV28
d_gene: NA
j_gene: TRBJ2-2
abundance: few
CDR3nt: TGTGCCAGCAGTTCCTGGGACTCCCTTTCCACCGGGGAGCTGTTTTTT
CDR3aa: CASSSWDSLSTGELFF

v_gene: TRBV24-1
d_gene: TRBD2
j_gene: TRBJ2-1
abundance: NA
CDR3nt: TGTGCCACCGCGGGAGGGCGGGGCAATGAGCAGTTCTTC
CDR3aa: CATAGGRGNEQFF

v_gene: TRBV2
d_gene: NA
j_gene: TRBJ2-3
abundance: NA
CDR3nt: TGTGCCAGCAGTGAACGTTACACAGATACGCAGTATTTT
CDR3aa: CASSERYTDTQYF

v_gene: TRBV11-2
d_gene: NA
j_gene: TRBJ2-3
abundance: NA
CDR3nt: TGTGCCAGCAGCTTATTTGTCCTAGCTTTCACAGATACGCAGTATTTT
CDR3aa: CASSLFVLAFTDTQYF

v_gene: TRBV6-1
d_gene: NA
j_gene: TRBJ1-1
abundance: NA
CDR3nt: TGTGCCAGCAGCCCCGGACAGTACACTGAAGCTTTCTTT
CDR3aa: CASSPGQYTEAFF

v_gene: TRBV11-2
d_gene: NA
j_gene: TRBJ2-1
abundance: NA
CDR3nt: TGTGCCAGCAGATTACTCGGGGGGCCCTACAATGAGCAGTTCTTC
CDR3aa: CASRLLGGPYNEQFF

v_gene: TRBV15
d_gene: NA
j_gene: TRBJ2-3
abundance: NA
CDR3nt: TGTGCCACCAGGTCAGGGACGGCCACAGATACGCAGTATTTT
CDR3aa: CATRSGTATDTQYF

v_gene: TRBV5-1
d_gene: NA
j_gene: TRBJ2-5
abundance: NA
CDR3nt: TGCGCCAGCACCCAAAAAGAGACCCAGTACTTC
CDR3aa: CASTQKETQYF

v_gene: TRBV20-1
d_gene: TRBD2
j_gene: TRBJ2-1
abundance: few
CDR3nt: TGCAGTGCTAGAGTCCCACAGCGGGGGGACTACAATGAGCAGTTCTTC
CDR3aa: CSARVPQRGDYNEQFF

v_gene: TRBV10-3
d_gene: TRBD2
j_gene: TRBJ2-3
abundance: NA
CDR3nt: TGTGCCATCGGACTAGCGGGACAGGGTACGCAGTATTTT
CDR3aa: CAIGLAGQGTQYF

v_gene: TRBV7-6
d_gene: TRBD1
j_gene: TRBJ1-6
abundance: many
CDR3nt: TGTGCCAGCAGCTTAAACAGGGGTGGATCACCCCTCCACTTT
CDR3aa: CASSLNRGGSPLHF

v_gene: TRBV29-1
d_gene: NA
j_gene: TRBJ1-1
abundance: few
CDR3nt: TGCAGCGTTGAACTTATAATGAACACTGAAGCTTTCTTT
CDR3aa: CSVELIMNTEAFF

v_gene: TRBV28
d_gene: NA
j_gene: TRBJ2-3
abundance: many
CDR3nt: TGTGCCAGCAGTTTTTTGAGCGGCACAGATACGCAGTATTTT
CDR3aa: CASSFLSGTDTQYF

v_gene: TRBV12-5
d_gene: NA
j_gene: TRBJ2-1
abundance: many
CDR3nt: TGTGCTAGTGGTTTGGGACGGGATGAGCAGTTCTTC
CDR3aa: CASGLGRDEQFF

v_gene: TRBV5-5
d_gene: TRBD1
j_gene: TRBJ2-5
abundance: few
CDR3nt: TGTGCCAGCAGCTTCCTGGACAGGGGCTCGTTCGAGACCCAGTACTTC
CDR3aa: CASSFLDRGSFETQYF

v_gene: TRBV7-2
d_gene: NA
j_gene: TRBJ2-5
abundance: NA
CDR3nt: TGTGCCAGCAGCTTAGCAGGGAGCTCTATGGGGGAGACCCAGTACTTC
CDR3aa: CASSLAGSSMGETQYF

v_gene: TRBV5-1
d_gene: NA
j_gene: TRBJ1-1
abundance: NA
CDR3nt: TGCGCCAGCAGCTTGATGGGACATAGGAACACTGAAGCTTTCTTT
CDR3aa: CASSLMGHRNTEAFF

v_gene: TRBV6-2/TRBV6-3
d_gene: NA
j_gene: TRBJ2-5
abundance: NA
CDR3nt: TGTGCCAGCAGTTACCGCCGGGAGACCCAGTACTTC
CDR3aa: CASSYRRETQYF

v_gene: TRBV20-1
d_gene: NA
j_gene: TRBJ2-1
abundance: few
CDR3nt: TGCAGTGCCCTCGCCCTAAGATTGAGCAATGAGCAGTTCTTC
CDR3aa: CSALALRLSNEQFF

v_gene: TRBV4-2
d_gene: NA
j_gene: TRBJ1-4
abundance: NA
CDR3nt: TGTGCCAGCAGCCAAGATAGACAGGCTGAAAAACTGTTTTTT
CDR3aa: CASSQDRQAEKLFF

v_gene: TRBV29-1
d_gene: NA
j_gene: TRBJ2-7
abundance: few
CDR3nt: TGCAGCGTTGTGTCCGGGAGCGCCGAGCAGTACTTC
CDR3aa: CSVVSGSAEQYF

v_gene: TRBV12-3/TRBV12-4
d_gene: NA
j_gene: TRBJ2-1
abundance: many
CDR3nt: TGTGCCAGCACCATGGGACTGATCTCCTACAATGAGCAGTTCTTC
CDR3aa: CASTMGLISYNEQFF

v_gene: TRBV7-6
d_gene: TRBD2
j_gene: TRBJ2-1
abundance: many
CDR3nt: TGTGCCAGCAGCCCGTGGGAGACTAGCGTTTACAATGAGCAGTTCTTC
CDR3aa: CASSPWETSVYNEQFF

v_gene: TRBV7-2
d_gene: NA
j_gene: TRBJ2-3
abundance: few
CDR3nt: TGTGCCAGCAGCTTAGTAGTAACAGATACGCAGTATTTT
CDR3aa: CASSLVVTDTQYF

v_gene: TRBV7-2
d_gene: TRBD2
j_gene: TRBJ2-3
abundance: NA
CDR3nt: TGTGCCAGCAGCTTAGCACTAACTAGCGGAGGCACAGATACGCAGTATTTT
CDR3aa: CASSLALTSGGTDTQYF